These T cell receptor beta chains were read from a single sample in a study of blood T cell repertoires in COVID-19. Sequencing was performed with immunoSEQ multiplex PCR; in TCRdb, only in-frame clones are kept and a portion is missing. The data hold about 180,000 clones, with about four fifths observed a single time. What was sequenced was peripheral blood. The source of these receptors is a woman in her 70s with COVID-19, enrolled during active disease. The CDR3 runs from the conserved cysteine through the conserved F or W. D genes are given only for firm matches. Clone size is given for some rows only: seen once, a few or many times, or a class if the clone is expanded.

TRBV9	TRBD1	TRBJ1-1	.	CASRGQGAQNTEAFF	TGTGCCAGCAGAGGACAGGGGGCACAGAACACTGAAGCTTTCTTT
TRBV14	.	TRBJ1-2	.	CASSQTGKGYGYTF	TGTGCCAGCAGCCAAACAGGGAAGGGCTATGGCTACACCTTC
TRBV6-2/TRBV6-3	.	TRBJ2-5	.	CASSLGQIRETQYF	TGTGCCAGCAGCCTCGGACAGATTAGAGAGACCCAGTACTTC
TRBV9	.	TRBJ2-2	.	CASRRGRSTGELFF	TGTGCCAGCAGAAGAGGGAGGTCCACCGGGGAGCTGTTTTTT
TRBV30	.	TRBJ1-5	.	CAWSPGQNTLYQPQHF	TGTGCCTGGAGCCCAGGACAGAACACTCTTTATCAGCCCCAGCATTTT
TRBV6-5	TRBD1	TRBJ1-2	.	CASTFQGVIWGYTF	TGTGCCAGCACCTTCCAGGGGGTAATCTGGGGCTACACCTTC
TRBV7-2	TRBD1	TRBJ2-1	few	CASSLDRGTDNEQFF	TGTGCCAGCAGCTTAGACAGGGGGACGGACAATGAGCAGTTCTTC
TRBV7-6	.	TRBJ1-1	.	CASSLTSLNTEAFF	TGTGCCAGCAGCTTGACAAGTTTGAACACTGAAGCTTTCTTT
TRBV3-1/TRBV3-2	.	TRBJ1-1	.	CASSPWGGSNTEAFF	TGTGCCAGCAGCCCCTGGGGGGGATCCAACACTGAAGCTTTCTTT
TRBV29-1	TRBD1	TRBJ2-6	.	CSAGTAYSGANVLTF	TGCAGCGCAGGGACAGCTTACTCTGGGGCCAACGTCCTGACTTTC
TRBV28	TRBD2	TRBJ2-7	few	CASSLAGPSYEQYF	TGTGCCAGCAGCCTAGCGGGGCCGTCCTACGAGCAGTACTTC
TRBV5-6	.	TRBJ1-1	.	CASSLGRDTEAFF	TGTGCCAGCAGCTTGGGGAGGGACACTGAAGCTTTCTTT
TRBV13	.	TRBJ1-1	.	CASSPGLLGSTMNTEAFF	TGTGCCAGCAGCCCAGGATTGTTGGGCAGTACCATGAACACTGAAGCTTTCTTT
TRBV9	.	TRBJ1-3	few	CASSTRGRAGNTIYF	TGTGCCAGCAGCACAAGGGGGAGGGCTGGAAACACCATATATTTT
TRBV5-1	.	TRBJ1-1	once	CASSLAPGMNTEAFF	TGCGCCAGCAGCTTGGCCCCAGGCATGAACACTGAAGCTTTCTTT
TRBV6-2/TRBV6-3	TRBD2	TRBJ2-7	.	CASSYSIGAGVTYEQYF	TGTGCCAGCAGTTACTCCATTGGGGCGGGAGTCACCTACGAGCAGTACTTC
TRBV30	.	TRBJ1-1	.	CAWTTGGDAFF	TGTGCCTGGACCACCGGGGGGGACGCTTTCTTT
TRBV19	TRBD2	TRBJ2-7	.	CASTPTSGSVYEQYF	TGTGCCAGTACCCCGACTAGCGGGAGCGTTTACGAGCAGTACTTC
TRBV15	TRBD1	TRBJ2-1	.	CATSRGAGGAGEQFF	TGTGCCACCAGCAGAGGGGCAGGGGGCGCAGGTGAGCAGTTCTTC
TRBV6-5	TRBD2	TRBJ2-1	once	CASSYFGLENNEQFF	TGTGCCAGCAGTTACTTCGGACTAGAGAACAATGAGCAGTTCTTC
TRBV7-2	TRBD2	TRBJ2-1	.	CASSLDGTSGANEQFF	TGTGCCAGCAGCTTAGACGGGACTAGCGGGGCCAATGAGCAGTTCTTC
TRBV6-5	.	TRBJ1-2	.	CASRPAGTYQHTF	TGTGCCAGCAGGCCAGCAGGGACATACCAGCACACCTTC
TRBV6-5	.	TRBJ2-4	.	CASSQGTADKNIQYF	TGTGCCAGCAGTCAGGGTACGGCGGACAAAAACATTCAGTACTTC
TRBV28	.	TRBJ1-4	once	CASSLLDQGGEKLFF	TGTGCCAGCAGTTTATTGGATCAAGGGGGTGAAAAACTGTTTTTT
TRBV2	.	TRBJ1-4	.	CASSRDGGGGEKLFF	TGTGCCAGCAGCCGGGATGGGGGCGGCGGTGAAAAACTGTTTTTT
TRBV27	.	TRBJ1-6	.	CASKRTVANNYNSPLHF	TGTGCCAGCAAAAGGACAGTTGCAAACAATTATAATTCACCCCTCCACTTT
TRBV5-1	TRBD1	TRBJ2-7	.	CASSPRDRSYEQYF	TGCGCCAGCAGCCCCCGGGACAGGAGCTACGAGCAGTACTTC
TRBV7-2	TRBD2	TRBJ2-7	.	CASSRGGVAGLYEQYF	TGTGCCAGCAGCCGGGGGGGGGTGGCCGGTCTTTACGAGCAGTACTTC
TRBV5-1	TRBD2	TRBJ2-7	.	CASSSSGRVYEQYF	TGCGCCAGCAGCTCTAGCGGGAGGGTATACGAGCAGTACTTC
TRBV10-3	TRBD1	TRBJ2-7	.	CAISAGGTGGAYEQYF	TGTGCCATCAGTGCTGGAGGGACAGGGGGCGCGTACGAGCAGTACTTC
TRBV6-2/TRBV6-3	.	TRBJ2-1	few	CASSSPSRGSYNEQFF	TGTGCCAGCAGTTCCCCGAGCAGGGGAAGCTACAATGAGCAGTTCTTC
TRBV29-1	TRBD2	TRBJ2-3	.	CSVEGLAGRTDTQYF	TGCAGCGTTGAAGGACTAGCGGGAAGAACAGATACGCAGTATTTT
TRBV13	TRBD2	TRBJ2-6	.	CASSRERGSGANVLTF	TGTGCCAGCAGCCGGGAGCGGGGATCTGGGGCCAACGTCCTGACTTTC
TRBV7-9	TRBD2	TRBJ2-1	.	CASRISGSDNEQFF	TGTGCCAGCAGGATAAGCGGGAGCGACAATGAGCAGTTCTTC
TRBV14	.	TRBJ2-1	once	CASSQDRAANSYNEQFF	TGTGCCAGCAGCCAAGATCGTGCAGCGAACTCCTACAATGAGCAGTTCTTC
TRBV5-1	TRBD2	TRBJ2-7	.	CASAPGLGPYEQYF	TGCGCCAGTGCTCCGGGACTAGGGCCCTACGAGCAGTACTTC
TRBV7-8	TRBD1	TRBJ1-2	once	CASSLPRGQGALGYTF	TGTGCCAGCAGCTTACCCCGGGGACAGGGGGCTCTGGGCTACACCTTC